Following are 24 T cell receptor beta chains from one sample sequenced in a study of identical twins. TCRdb re-derived calls from the 5' RACE reads in MiXCR, one entry per CDR3 protein. The sample records a few hundred thousand distinct CDR3 sequences, more than 6.5% being singletons. The data also belong to a second study, concerning yellow fever vaccine responses in identical twins.

Sequencing was carried out using memory (CD45RO+) T cells sorted from blood. The origin of the receptors is a woman under 30 in good health.

This clonotype appeared many times. The rearrangement joins TRBV12-3 or TRBV12-4 to TRBJ2-5; no definite D call. Between the trimmed V and J ends, which lost 6 bases and 13 bases, there was a span of 18 bases. This CDR3 is built from 12 residues. Here the CDR3 DNA reads TGTGCCAGCAGCCAAAGCCGAGCGAGCACGTACTTC. It is translated as CASSQSRASTYF.

The CDR3: CASSVGPRLAGTREQYF. The CDR3 DNA reads TGTGCCAGCAGCGTAGGACCCCGACTAGCGGGAACTCGGGAGCAGTACTTC. The rearrangement links TRBV9 to TRBJ2-7; 11 bases map to TRBD2. The J segment lost 7 bases and the V segment lost 0 bases, leaving 12 bases of the junction unmatched. Germline V gene sequence: CDR1 SGDLS, CDR2 YYNGEE. The CDR3 is made up of 17 amino acids.

Only a few counts were recorded for this clonotype. The chain links TRBV5-1 to TRBJ2-3, with D possibly matching TRBD1 (6 bases). V lost 5 bases and J lost 4, with 11 bases in between. This CDR3 is 13 amino acids long. Germline lookup yields CDR1 SGHRS and CDR2 YFSETQ. For the CDR3, the DNA is TGCGCCAGCAGGGACACAGGGTCAGATACGCAGTATTTT. It translates to CASRDTGSDTQYF.

This clonotype was detected a few times. The chain carries TRBV2 and TRBJ2-1, with D tentatively TRBD2 (5 bases). Germline-derived CDR1 and CDR2 are SNHLY and FYNNEI. Trimming left V 1 base short and J 10 bases short, with 11 bases between. The CDR3 length is 13 residues. The CDR3 protein is CASSEVESGEQFF. CDR3 DNA sequence: TGTGCCAGCAGTGAAGTCGAGTCGGGGGAGCAGTTCTTC. Full variable domain (rest looked up from reference TRBV2 and TRBJ2-1): EPEVTQTPSHQVTQMGQEVILRCVPISNHLYFYWYRQILGQKVEFLVSFYNNEISEKSEIFDDQFSVERPDGSNFTLKIRSTKLEDSAMYFCASSEVESGEQFFGPGTRLTVL.

The sample holds many counts of this clonotype. This rearrangement joins TRBV2 to TRBJ2-1, with 12 bases aligning to TRBD1. CDR1 SNHLY and CDR2 FYNNEI come from the germline V gene. Trimming at V came to 4 bases and at J to 6 bases, leaving 4 bases not matched to a gene. The CDR3 totals 15 residues. DNA of the CDR3: TGTGCCAGCAGTGGCCGGGACAGGGGGCGCAATGAGCAGTTCTTC. Translated, it gives CASSGRDRGRNEQFF.

This clonotype appeared many times. The rearrangement links TRBV7-9 to TRBJ2-2, with TRBD1 identical over 8 bases. Unmatched junction bases numbered 10, after V lost 5 bases and J lost 8 bases. Per the germline V gene, CDR1 is SEHNR and CDR2 is FQNEAQ (reference sequence). This CDR3 is 15 amino acids long. As DNA, the CDR3 is TGTGCCAGCAGCACCTCGGACAGGGAGGCTGGGGAGCTGTTTTTT. It yields the protein CASSTSDREAGELFF.

V and J are TRBV6-1 and TRBJ1-2, with D perhaps TRBD1 (6 bases). This CDR3 spans 15 amino acids. V gave up 1 base and J gave up 4 bases, with 13 bases separating them. Germline V gene data show CDR1 as MNHNS and CDR2 as SASEGT. Here the CDR3 reads CASSEETGLSYGYTF. Here the CDR3 DNA reads TGTGCCAGCAGTGAAGAGACAGGATTAAGCTATGGCTACACCTTC.

This clonotype has a count of ten or more. The gene calls are TRBV12-5 and TRBJ1-1; D is uncertain. This CDR3 region has 13 residues. Deletions cut 3 bases from V and 3 bases from J, with 8 bases between. Germline V gene sequence: CDR1 LGHNT, CDR2 FRNRAP. The chain's CDR3 is CASGLGRDTEAFF. The CDR3 coding sequence is TGTGCTAGTGGTTTAGGGCGGGACACTGAAGCTTTCTTT.

This clonotype was counted ten times or more. The chain has TRBV7-2 and TRBJ2-1, with no clear D. From germline, CDR1 is SGHTA and CDR2 FQGNSA. V was shortened by 1 base and J by 5 bases, with 15 bases between the two germline ends. CDR3 length: 16 residues. The CDR3 nucleotides read TGTGCCAGCAGCTTAGACGCACCCACGGACGACAATGAGCAGTTCTTC. Its translation: CASSLDAPTDDNEQFF.

This clonotype was picked up a small number of times. The CDR3 DNA follows: TGTGCCAGCAGCTTATTATCGGCTAGTGGGGCCAACGTCCTGACTTTC. Translation: CASSLLSASGANVLTF. The chain employs TRBV7-3 and TRBJ2-6; D gene uncertain. Germline CDR1 SGHTA, CDR2 FQGTGA. Trimming stripped 2 bases from V and 3 bases from J, with 11 bases between. The CDR3 sequence is 16 residues long.

This clonotype was observed a few times. The chain joins TRBV10-2 to TRBJ1-6; possible D gene TRBD1, 6 bases. This CDR3 contains 15 residues. Trimming removed 6 bases at V and 7 bases at J, with 16 bases between. Per germline, CDR1 WSHSY and CDR2 SAAADI. CDR3 loop: CASSPMGGGNSPLHF. DNA of the CDR3: TGCGCCAGCAGCCCCATGGGGGGGGGCAATTCACCCCTCCACTTT.

This clonotype was counted only a few times. The V call is TRBV5-1, the J call TRBJ1-1; maybe TRBD1 (5 bases). There are 14 residues in the CDR3. V lost 3 bases and J 2 bases, leaving 11 bases between the germline ends. Germline values: CDR1 SGHRS, CDR2 YFSETQ. CDR3 loop: CASSWPGTNTEAFF. The DNA of the CDR3 is TGCGCCAGCAGCTGGCCTGGGACTAACACTGAAGCTTTCTTT. Based on the CDR3 plus reference TRBV5-1 and TRBJ1-1, the full variable domain is KAGVTQTPRYLIKTRGQQVTLSCSPISGHRSVSWYQQTPGQGLQFLFEYFSETQRNKGNFPGRFSGRQFSNSRSEMNVSTLELGDSALYLCASSWPGTNTEAFFGQGTRLTVV.

The CDR3 bases are TGTGCCAGCAGCCAAAGCCAAGCGGGATGGATGATAGATACGCAGTATTTT. Translated: CASSQSQAGWMIDTQYF. The chain uses TRBV14 and TRBJ2-3; 7 nucleotides line up with TRBD2. The trim removed 2 bases at V and 5 bases at J, leaving 13 bases unmatched. This CDR3 region has 17 residues. Germline V gene lookup returns CDR1 SGHDN and CDR2 FVKESK.

The chain couples TRBV5-8 to TRBJ1-1, with D possibly being TRBD1 (5 bases). Trimming shortened V by 0 bases and J by 1 base, and 10 bases separated the two germline ends. Germline V gives CDR1 SGHTS, CDR2 YDEGEE. The CDR3 runs to 15 residues. The CDR3 sequence: CASSLVQRGNTEAFF. The CDR3 nucleotides read TGTGCCAGCAGCTTGGTTCAAAGGGGGAACACTGAAGCTTTCTTT.

The CDR3 reads CSTPTGVGETQYF. CDR3 nucleotides: TGCAGTACACCGACAGGGGTGGGAGAGACCCAGTACTTC. The J gene is TRBJ2-5, the V gene TRBV20-1, with TRBD1 matching 8 bases. The germline V gene encodes CDR1 DFQATT and CDR2 SNEGSKA (reference sequence). This CDR3 has 13 residues. V trimming: 8 bases; J trimming: 4 bases; junction bases outside the gene matches: 9.

This clonotype came up a few times. The chain links TRBV11-2 to TRBJ1-1; D is unresolved. CDR1 is SGHAT and CDR2 is FQNNGV in the germline V gene. There are 12 residues in the CDR3. Trimming pared 6 bases from V and 3 bases from J, leaving 8 bases between. The DNA of the CDR3 is TGTGCCAGCAGGTCCACCTACACTGAAGCTTTCTTT. This gives the protein CASRSTYTEAFF.

This clonotype has ten or more counts. In nucleotides, the CDR3 is TGTGCCACCGGACAGTTGGACGAGCAGTTCTTC. This gives the protein CATGQLDEQFF. The rearrangement uses TRBV24-1 and TRBJ2-1; the D gene is possibly TRBD1 (6 bases). V gave up 9 bases and J gave up 10 bases, with 12 bases separating them. Germline assignment: CDR1 KGHDR and CDR2 SFDVKD. The CDR3 loop spans 11 amino acids.

This clonotype was recorded many times. This rearrangement joins TRBV5-1 to TRBJ2-2; 9 bases are a match to TRBD2. Looked up from germline, CDR1 is SGHRS and CDR2 is YFSETQ. J lost 0 bases, V lost 0 bases, and 3 bases had no gene match. The CDR3 is 17 residues long. The CDR3 loop reads CASSLAPSGANTGELFF. Here the CDR3 DNA reads TGCGCCAGCAGCTTGGCGCCTAGCGGGGCGAACACCGGGGAGCTGTTTTTT.

The rearrangement joins TRBV20-1 to TRBJ2-1; no clear D. Germline V gene lookup returns CDR1 DFQATT and CDR2 SNEGSKA (reference sequence). This CDR3 is built from 15 residues. With 1 base removed from V and 0 bases from J, the gap between germline ends came to 10 bases. The CDR3 loop is CSARGARSSYNEQFF. The CDR3 nucleotides are TGCAGTGCTAGAGGTGCTCGCAGCTCCTACAATGAGCAGTTCTTC.

The chain joins TRBV6-5 to TRBJ1-5; TRBD1 matches at 10 bases. CDR1 MNHEY and CDR2 SVGAGI come from the germline V gene. With 0 bases clipped from V and 6 bases from J, the junction kept 2 bases outside the gene matches. The CDR3 extends over 15 amino acids. The CDR3 sequence is CASSYSGTGVQPQHF. The CDR3 DNA follows: TGTGCCAGCAGTTACTCCGGGACAGGGGTTCAGCCCCAGCATTTT.

This clonotype was detected many times. This rearrangement joins TRBV6-6 to TRBJ2-2; the D is unclear. V gave up 6 bases and J gave up 7 bases, with 6 bases separating them. The CDR3 is made up of 11 amino acids. The germline gives CDR1 MNHNY, CDR2 SVGAGI (reference sequence). The CDR3 nucleotides are TGTGCCAGCAGGACGTACGGGGAGCTGTTTTTT. Protein: CASRTYGELFF.

V is TRBV6-1 and J is TRBJ1-1; D is possibly TRBD1 (5 bases). The V end was cut by 6 bases, the J end by 7 bases, with 15 bases between. Germline V CDR1 and CDR2: MNHNS, SASEGT. The CDR3 is 13 amino acids. The chain's CDR3 is CASRPRQLHEAFF. The CDR3 DNA reads TGTGCCAGCAGACCCCGACAGCTACATGAAGCTTTCTTT.

This clonotype was picked up many times. The chain has TRBV6-1 and TRBJ2-1; D might be TRBD2 (5 bases). The length of the CDR3 is 15 residues. The germline V gene encodes CDR1 MNHNS and CDR2 SASEGT. Trimming left V 6 bases short and J 0 bases short, with 12 bases between. The CDR3 DNA sequence: TGTGCCAGCAGGCGCCAAGGGAGCTCCTACAATGAGCAGTTCTTC. Translating gives CASRRQGSSYNEQFF.

This clonotype was recorded a few times. The chain has TRBV29-1 and TRBJ1-3, with D hard to call. Trimming took 6 bases from V and 0 from J, leaving 9 bases between them. This CDR3 comprises 13 residues. Germline CDR1 is SQVTM and CDR2 is ANQGSEA. The CDR3 sequence is CSVRTDSGNTIYF. In nucleotides, the CDR3 is TGCAGCGTCCGGACTGACTCTGGAAACACCATATATTTT.